This T cell receptor (beta chain) appears in the sequencing data of a study of beta chain features in type 1 diabetes. Study-wide results and caveats: When Type 1 diabetes patients were examined, their TCRB CDR3s proved moderately but significantly shorter in all four CD4+ subsets.

With regard to this clone: Antigen specificity is unknown.

Isolated RNA was reverse transcribed in full, so expressed TCRB transcripts were sequenced. This table comes from immunoSEQ multiplex PCR, and its TCRdb copy is limited to in-frame clones, with some not included. The data hold some 660,000 clones, with roughly 13% observed a single time. The CDR3 loop spans 15 amino acids. V lost 0 bases and J 8 bases, leaving 15 bases between the germline ends. Germline V gene sequence: CDR1 ENHRY, CDR2 SYGVKD. The source of this sequence is a man younger than 35 with type 1 diabetes. V is TRBV10-3 and J is TRBJ2-3; TRBD2 might be the D (6 bases). The material sequenced was naive CD4+ T cells from blood. The CDR3 nucleotides read TGTGCCATCAGTGAGTCCGGAGGGATTAGTGGTACGCAGTATTTT. It encodes CAISESGGISGTQYF.